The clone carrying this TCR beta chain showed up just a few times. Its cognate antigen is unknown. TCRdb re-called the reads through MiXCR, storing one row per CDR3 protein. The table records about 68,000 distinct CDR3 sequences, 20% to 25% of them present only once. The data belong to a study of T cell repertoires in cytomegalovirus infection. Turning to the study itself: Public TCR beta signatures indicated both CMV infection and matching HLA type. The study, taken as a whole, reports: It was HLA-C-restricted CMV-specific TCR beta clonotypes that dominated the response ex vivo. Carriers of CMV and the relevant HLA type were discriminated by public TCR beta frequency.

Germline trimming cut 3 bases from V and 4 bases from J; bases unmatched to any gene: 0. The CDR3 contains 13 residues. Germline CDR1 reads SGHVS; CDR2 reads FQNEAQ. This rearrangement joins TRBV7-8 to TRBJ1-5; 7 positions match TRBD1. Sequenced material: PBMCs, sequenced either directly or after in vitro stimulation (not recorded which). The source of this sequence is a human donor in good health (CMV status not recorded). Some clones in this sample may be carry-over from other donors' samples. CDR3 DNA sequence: TGTGCCAGCAGCTTGGACAGGAATCAGCCCCAGCATTTT. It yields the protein CASSLDRNQPQHF.